Sequencing of this TCR beta chain was carried out in a study of neurological immune-mediated disorders. General study findings and limits: Multiple sclerosis patients had less TCR clonal expansion than even healthy controls, unlike HTLV-1-associated myelopathy.

This clonotype was counted many times. Its antigen is unknown. Template-switch 5'RACE cDNA synthesis added a 10-nucleotide unique molecular identifier. Each CDR3 protein gets one entry after TCRdb re-called the 5' RACE reads with MiXCR. The data contain approximately 27,000 distinct CDR3 sequences, roughly 25% of them singletons. Sorted libraries came from around 990,000 CD4+ or CD8+ T cells. Material for sequencing was CD4+ T cells from blood. The TCR comes from a man between 50 and 59 years old with HTLV-1-associated myelopathy (HAM/TSP).

CDR3 sequence: CSVTKGGQATDTQYF. The DNA of the CDR3 is TGCAGCGTCACCAAGGGCGGACAGGCCACAGATACGCAGTATTTT. The V call is TRBV29-1, the J call TRBJ2-3; 7 bases align to TRBD1. The length of the CDR3 is 15 residues. Trimming cost V 6 bases and J 2 bases; bases outside gene matches: 11. Germline-derived CDR1 and CDR2 are SQVTM and ANQGSEA.